The 9 T cell receptor beta chains below all came from one sample that was sequenced in a study of shared clonotypes between healthy human individuals. This table comes from immunoSEQ multiplex PCR, and its TCRdb copy is limited to in-frame clones, with some not included. The profile covers some 630,000 clones, with about three quarters appearing a single time and approximately 1.8% taken by the ten largest. Material for sequencing was memory CD4+ T cells sorted from blood. As to subset: CD45RA-negative fraction. Source of these receptors: a woman aged 30 to 39 in good health.

The V call is TRBV7-3, the J call TRBJ2-1, with a tentative D call TRBD2 (6 bases). This CDR3 is 16 amino acids long. The V and J ends lost 5 bases and 4 bases respectively, with 18 bases between them. Germline V gene lookup returns CDR1 SGHTA and CDR2 FQGTGA. CDR3 nucleotides: TGTGCCAGCAGCCCCCACCAGGCCGCGGGGTACAATGAGCAGTTCTTC. Amino acid sequence: CASSPHQAAGYNEQFF.

This clone has only a few counts. The chain joins TRBV18 to TRBJ2-5, with a tentative D call TRBD1 (5 bases). V was clipped by 5 bases and J by 1 base, with 8 bases between them. Germline V lookup: CDR1 KGHSH, CDR2 LQKENI. The CDR3 contains 13 residues. In DNA, the CDR3 is TGTGCCAGCTCAATGACAGTCCAAGAGACCCAGTACTTC. This codes for CASSMTVQETQYF.

As regards this clone: The identical CDR3 is also encoded by other nucleotide sequences in the sample. V and J are TRBV7-2 and TRBJ2-1; maybe TRBD2 (6 bases). Germline loops: CDR1 SGHTA, CDR2 FQGNSA. The CDR3 contains 14 residues. Trimming took 2 bases from V and 3 from J, leaving 8 bases between them. CDR3 loop: CASSLSSVYNEQFF. In DNA form, the CDR3 reads TGTGCCAGCAGCTTATCTAGCGTCTACAATGAGCAGTTCTTC.

The gene calls are TRBV14 and TRBJ1-1; D gene uncertain. Germline CDR1 SGHDN, CDR2 FVKESK. The CDR3 covers 16 residues. V shed 3 bases and J shed 5 bases, with 19 bases lying between them. CDR3 loop: CASSQGARALGTEAFF. The CDR3 DNA reads as TGTGCCAGCAGCCAGGGAGCGCGGGCACTTGGGACTGAAGCTTTCTTT. Based on the CDR3 plus reference TRBV14 and TRBJ1-1, the full variable domain is EAGVTQFPSHSVIEKGQTVTLRCDPISGHDNLYWYRRVMGKEIKFLLHFVKESKQDESGMPNNRFLAERTGGTYSTLKVQPAELEDSGVYFCASSQGARALGTEAFFGQGTRLTVV.

The chain employs TRBV5-6 and TRBJ2-7, with 7 positions matching TRBD2. CDR1 and CDR2 (germline): SGHDT, YYEEEE. Trimming at V came to 4 bases and at J to 4 bases, leaving 8 bases not matched to a gene. This CDR3 contains 14 residues. The CDR3: CASSRTRNRYEQYF. CDR3 DNA sequence: TGTGCCAGCAGCCGGACTAGAAACCGATACGAGCAGTACTTC.

This clone appeared a few times. The chain couples TRBV7-2 to TRBJ1-5, with 10 nucleotides matching TRBD1. V lost 9 bases to trimming and J lost 6 bases; unmatched junction nucleotides: 8. CDR3 length equals 14 residues. Germline CDR1 is SGHTA and CDR2 is FQGNSA. The CDR3 DNA follows: TGTGCCAGTCGGACAGGGGGACTGGGTCAGCCCCAGCATTTT. This encodes CASRTGGLGQPQHF.

The chain joins TRBV25-1 to TRBJ1-5; maybe TRBD1 (5 bases). CDR1 MGHDK and CDR2 SYGVNS come from the germline V gene. The CDR3 has 12 amino acids. V was clipped by 6 bases and J by 3 bases, with 6 bases between them. CDR3 in amino acids: CASRGDNQPQHF. The CDR3 DNA sequence: TGTGCCAGCAGGGGGGACAATCAGCCCCAGCATTTT.

The chain couples TRBV9 to TRBJ2-5, with TRBD2 matching 7 bases. Germline values: CDR1 SGDLS, CDR2 YYNGEE. This CDR3 is 16 amino acids long. The V gene end was trimmed by 3 bases and the J gene end by 2 bases; junction bases not matched to a gene: 10. The CDR3 DNA sequence: TGTGCCAGCAGCGCTCTTCCGGGTAGCGGGCAAGAGACCCAGTACTTC. Translating gives CASSALPGSGQETQYF.

The rearrangement uses TRBV9 and TRBJ1-1, with D perhaps TRBD1 (5 bases). The CDR3 consists of 14 residues. V was cut by 4 bases and J by 2 bases, with 12 bases left in between. The germline V gene has CDR1 SGDLS and CDR2 YYNGEE. The CDR3 region has the DNA TGTGCCAGCAGCCTATCTCAGGGAAACACTGAAGCTTTCTTT. Translated, it gives CASSLSQGNTEAFF.